Below are 13 T cell receptor beta chains sequenced from a single sample in a study of cytomegalovirus exposure and HLA in healthy donors. Both 60 Vbeta primers and 13 Jbeta primers went into the PCR. The data were produced by immunoSEQ multiplex PCR, yet TCRdb's version contains in-frame clones alone and is incomplete. The sample lists about 150,000 clones; approximately 9% were seen once. Sample: PBMCs. Every receptor here comes from a male donor in good health and CMV-seronegative.

The genes are TRBV6-6 and TRBJ2-3, with D perhaps TRBD2 (6 bases). From germline, CDR1 is MNHNY and CDR2 SVGAGI (reference sequence). V was cut by 6 bases and J by 0 bases, with 13 bases left in between. The CDR3 length is 15 residues. In nucleotides, the CDR3 is TGTGCCAGCAGCGGCGGGGCGATTAGCACAGATACGCAGTATTTT. Translation gives CASSGGAISTDTQYF.

The chain links TRBV5-6 to TRBJ1-2; D perhaps matches TRBD1 (6 bases). The ends were cut back, 2 bases at V and 4 bases at J, with 12 bases in the middle. This CDR3 is built from 14 residues. Germline V gives CDR1 SGHDT, CDR2 YYEEEE. CDR3 region: CASSFSGQLYGYTF. The CDR3 nucleotides read TGTGCCAGCAGCTTTTCCGGACAGCTCTATGGCTACACCTTC.

This clone was recorded only once. The CDR3 here is CAIRPSGTSIYNEQFF. In nucleotides, the CDR3 is TGTGCCATCCGACCGTCCGGGACTAGCATCTACAATGAGCAGTTCTTC. The chain uses TRBV10-3 and TRBJ2-1, with 9 bases lining up with TRBD2. V gave up 8 bases and J gave up 3 bases; unmatched junction bases: 11. There are 16 residues in the CDR3. CDR1 and CDR2 (germline): ENHRY, SYGVKD.

This clone was counted only a few times. The DNA for the CDR3 is TGTGCCAGCAGTGAAGCGCCCCAGGGGAGCTATGGCTACACCTTC. It specifies CASSEAPQGSYGYTF. V gene TRBV6-1 combines with J gene TRBJ1-2; the D gene is possibly TRBD1 (6 bases). CDR1 is MNHNS and CDR2 is SASEGT in the germline V gene. Deletions cut 0 bases from V and 4 bases from J, with 12 bases between. The CDR3 is 15 amino acids.

The chain carries TRBV4-3 and TRBJ2-1; 10 bases fit TRBD2. Germline CDR1 and CDR2: LGHNA and YSLEER. The CDR3 sequence is 18 residues long. Losses at the gene ends were 0 bases for V and 4 bases for J; bases not matched to a gene: 9. The CDR3 coding sequence is TGCGCCAGCAGCCAAGAGACTCGCCGGACTAGCGGATACAATGAGCAGTTCTTC. Translating gives CASSQETRRTSGYNEQFF.

DNA of the CDR3: TGTGCCAGCAGTGGCAACAGGGGTGGCACCGGGGAGCTGTTTTTT. It specifies CASSGNRGGTGELFF. The genes are TRBV6-1 and TRBJ2-2; TRBD1 matches 7 bases. CDR3 length equals 15 residues. Per the germline V gene, CDR1 is MNHNS and CDR2 is SASEGT. Trimming cost V 4 bases and J 4 bases; bases outside gene matches: 6.

The chain uses TRBV7-2 and TRBJ2-4; 7 bases line up with TRBD1. Germline CDR1 reads SGHTA; CDR2 reads FQGNSA. This CDR3 comprises 16 residues. Trimming cost V 0 bases and J 2 bases; bases outside gene matches: 4. CDR3 sequence: CASSLANRGSKNIQYF. CDR3 nucleotides: TGTGCCAGCAGCTTAGCTAACAGGGGTTCCAAAAACATTCAGTACTTC. The complete variable domain, with remaining parts taken from reference TRBV7-2 and TRBJ2-4, reads GAGVSQSPSNKVTEKGKDVELRCDPISGHTALYWYRQSLGQGLEFLIYFQGNSAPDKSGLPSDRFSAERTGGSVSTLTIQRTQQEDSAVYLCASSLANRGSKNIQYFGAGTRLSVL.

This clone came up a few times. The V gene is TRBV7-6, the J gene TRBJ2-3, with 9 bases that match TRBD2. Trimming cost V 2 bases and J 1 base; bases outside gene matches: 10. This CDR3 comprises 18 residues. Germline loops: CDR1 SGHVS, CDR2 FNYEAQ. The CDR3 coding sequence is TGTGCCAGCAGCTTAACCCCCGCCCAGCGGGGGGGCACAGATACGCAGTATTTT. This sequence encodes CASSLTPAQRGGTDTQYF.

V gene TRBV9 combines with J gene TRBJ2-7, with TRBD1 matching 8 bases. The J segment lost 5 bases and the V segment lost 2 bases, leaving 3 bases of the junction unmatched. The CDR3 is 13 amino acids. Germline V gene sequence: CDR1 SGDLS, CDR2 YYNGEE. In DNA form, the CDR3 reads TGTGCCAGCAGCGTGGACAGGGTGGACGAGCAGTACTTC. Amino acid sequence: CASSVDRVDEQYF. Together with reference TRBV9 and TRBJ2-7, the CDR3 gives the full variable domain: DSGVTQTPKHLITATGQRVTLRCSPRSGDLSVYWYQQSLDQGLQFLIQYYNGEERAKGNILERFSAQQFPDLHSELNLSSLELGDSALYFCASSVDRVDEQYFGPGTRLTVT.

The chain carries TRBV6-5 and TRBJ2-2, with 7 bases lining up with TRBD1. The CDR3 consists of 14 residues. Germline lookup yields CDR1 MNHEY and CDR2 SVGAGI. Germline trimming cut 6 bases from V and 6 bases from J; bases unmatched to any gene: 7. The CDR3 region has the DNA TGTGCCAGCAGGACAGGGAAGGTCCCCGGGGAGCTGTTTTTT. Translation: CASRTGKVPGELFF.

The V gene is TRBV29-1, the J gene TRBJ1-1; a weak D match, TRBD1 (5 bases). The CDR3 length is 11 residues. V gave up 3 bases and J gave up 4 bases, with 6 bases separating them. The germline V gene has CDR1 SQVTM and CDR2 ANQGSEA. This CDR3 reads CSVDRVTEAFF. The CDR3 DNA reads TGCAGCGTTGACAGGGTCACTGAAGCTTTCTTT.

The chain carries TRBV11-3 and TRBJ2-1; 8 positions match TRBD2. V shed 7 bases, J shed 6 bases, and the junction held 2 bases outside the gene matches. There are 12 residues in the CDR3. CDR1 SGHNT and CDR2 YENEEA come from the germline V gene. DNA for the CDR3: TGTGCCAGCAAGGGGACTAGCAATGAGCAGTTCTTC. Residues: CASKGTSNEQFF.

This clone was seen only a few times. The chain recombines TRBV19 with TRBJ1-1, with a weak D call TRBD1 (5 bases). From germline, CDR1 is LNHDA and CDR2 SQIVND (reference sequence). The CDR3 length is 15 residues. V lost 3 bases to trimming and J lost 10 bases, with 21 bases between them. The CDR3 DNA reads TGTGCCAGTAGTATTCCGGGAGAGGGACGGTGGGGAGCTTTCTTT. This encodes CASSIPGEGRWGAFF.